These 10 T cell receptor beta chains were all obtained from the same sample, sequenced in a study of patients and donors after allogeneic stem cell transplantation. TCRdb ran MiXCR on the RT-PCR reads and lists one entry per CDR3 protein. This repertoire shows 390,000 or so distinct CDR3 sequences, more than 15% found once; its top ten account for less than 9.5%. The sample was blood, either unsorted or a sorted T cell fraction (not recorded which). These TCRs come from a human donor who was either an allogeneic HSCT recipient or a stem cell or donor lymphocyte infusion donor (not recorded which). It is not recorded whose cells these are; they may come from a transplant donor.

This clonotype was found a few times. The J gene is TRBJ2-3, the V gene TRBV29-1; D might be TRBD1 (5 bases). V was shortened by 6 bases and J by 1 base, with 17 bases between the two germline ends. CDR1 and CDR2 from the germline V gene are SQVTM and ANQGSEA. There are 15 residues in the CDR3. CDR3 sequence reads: CSVGSGRTRTDTQYF. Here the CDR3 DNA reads TGCAGCGTCGGGTCAGGACGGACACGCACAGATACGCAGTATTTT.

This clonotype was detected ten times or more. The CDR3 spells CASSLWEEQYF. The CDR3 coding sequence is TGTGCCAGCAGTTTATGGGAGGAGCAGTACTTC. The chain joins TRBV28 to TRBJ2-7; D not resolved. Germline assignment: CDR1 MDHEN and CDR2 SYDVKM. V lost 0 bases and J lost 7, with 4 bases in between. The CDR3 spans 11 residues.

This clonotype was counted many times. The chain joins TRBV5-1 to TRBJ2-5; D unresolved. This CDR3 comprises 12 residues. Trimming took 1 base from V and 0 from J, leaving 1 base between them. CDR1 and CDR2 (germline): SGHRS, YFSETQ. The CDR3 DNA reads TGCGCCAGCAGCTTGAACCAAGAGACCCAGTACTTC. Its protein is CASSLNQETQYF.

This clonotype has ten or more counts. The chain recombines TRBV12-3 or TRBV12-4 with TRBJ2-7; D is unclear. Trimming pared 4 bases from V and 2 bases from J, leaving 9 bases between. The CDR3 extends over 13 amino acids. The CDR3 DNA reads TGTGCCAGCAGTTCTAGGCGGCCCTACGAGCAGTACTTC. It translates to CASSSRRPYEQYF.

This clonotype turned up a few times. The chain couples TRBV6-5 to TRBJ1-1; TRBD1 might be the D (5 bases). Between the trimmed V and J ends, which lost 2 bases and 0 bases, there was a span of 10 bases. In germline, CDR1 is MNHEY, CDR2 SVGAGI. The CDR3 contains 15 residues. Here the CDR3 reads CASSYRGRLNTEAFF. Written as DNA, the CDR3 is TGTGCCAGCAGTTACAGGGGCAGACTGAACACTGAAGCTTTCTTT.

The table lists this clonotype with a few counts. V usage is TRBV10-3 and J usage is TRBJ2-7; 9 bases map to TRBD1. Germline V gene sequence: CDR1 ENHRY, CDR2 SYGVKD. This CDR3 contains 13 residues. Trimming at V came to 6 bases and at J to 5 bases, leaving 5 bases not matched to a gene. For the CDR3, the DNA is TGTGCCATCAGCGGGACAGGGATCGACGAGCAGTACTTC. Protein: CAISGTGIDEQYF.

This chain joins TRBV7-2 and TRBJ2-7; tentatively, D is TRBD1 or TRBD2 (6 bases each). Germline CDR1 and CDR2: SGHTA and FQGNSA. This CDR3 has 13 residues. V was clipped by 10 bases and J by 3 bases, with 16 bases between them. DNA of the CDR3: TGTGCCACCCGATTTAAGGGGGGCTACGAGCAGTACTTC. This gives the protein CATRFKGGYEQYF.

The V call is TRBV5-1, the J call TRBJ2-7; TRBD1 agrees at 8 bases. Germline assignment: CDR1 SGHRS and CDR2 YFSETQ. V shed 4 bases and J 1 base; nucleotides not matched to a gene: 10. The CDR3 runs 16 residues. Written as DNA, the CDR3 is TGCGCCAGCAGCCCACGTAGGGGACAGGCTTCCTACGAGCAGTACTTC. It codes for CASSPRRGQASYEQYF.

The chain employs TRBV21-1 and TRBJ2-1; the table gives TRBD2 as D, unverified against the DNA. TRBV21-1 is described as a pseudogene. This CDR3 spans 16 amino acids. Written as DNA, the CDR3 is TGTGCCAGCAGCCAGGTTGGGAGGGTCTGGGGCAATGAGCAGTTCTTC. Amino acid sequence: CASSQVGRVWGNEQFF.

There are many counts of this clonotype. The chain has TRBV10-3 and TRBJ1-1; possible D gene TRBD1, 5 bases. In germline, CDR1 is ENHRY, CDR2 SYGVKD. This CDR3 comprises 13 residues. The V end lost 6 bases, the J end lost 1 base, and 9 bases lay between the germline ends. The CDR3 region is CAISLQGNTEAFF. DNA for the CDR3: TGTGCCATCAGCCTTCAGGGGAACACTGAAGCTTTCTTT.